This T cell receptor (beta chain) was identified in a study of CD8+ T cells in alopecia areata listed by TCRdb under 2018. Broadly, across the study: Treated patients were enrolled in an open-label pilot trial of oral tofacitinib, 5 to 10 mg twice daily, for moderate-to-severe alopecia areata. RNA came from the PAXgene miRNA kit for fixed scalp, the miRNeasy kit for PBMCs, and the RNeasy kit for mouse skin. Scalp tissue and sorted CD4+ and CD8+ peripheral blood T cells from patchy and totalis/universalis alopecia areata patients and from healthy controls were covered by human TCRbeta sequencing. Biopsies were taken from tofacitinib-treated patients at baseline and at 4 and 24 weeks of treatment, and a later scalp biopsy was taken in several of the tofacitinib-treated patients. Amplification of TCRbeta CDR3 regions was done by immunoSEQ multiplex PCR using 35 Vbeta forward primers and 13 Jbeta reverse primers. Patients stayed on tofacitinib for 6 to 18 months and then had 6 months of follow-up off drug so that delayed response and recurrence could be assessed. High-throughput TCRbeta sequencing was used to examine T cell clonal expansion in alopecia areata in both the C3H/HeJ mouse model and human patients. Scalp clonality was compared across normal scalp (n=4), patchy alopecia areata scalp (n=8), and alopecia totalis/universalis scalp (n=8). The paper as a whole reports these results and caveats: Compared with normal scalp, lesional scalp had higher clonality and more expanded CD8+ clones, particularly in alopecia totalis/universalis, a pattern that suggests antigenic drive. Resident alphabeta T cells in normal human skin are also sequenced, complicating scalp TCR repertoire analysis, unlike mouse skin dominated by gammadelta T cells. TCR sequences shared between patients were less clear than in mice, possibly partly because of HLA diversity in the patient population.

The meaning of the sample's time point label: baseline before oral tofacitinib. Lesional scalp punch biopsies and peripheral blood were collected from alopecia areata patients. PBMCs were separated by density centrifugation and stained for CD3, CD4 and CD8, after which CD4+ and CD8+ T cells were sorted on a FACSAria. Comment on this clone: Its recognized antigen is unknown. The sample holds no much larger clone one base away, and base qualities are not on file. The identical CDR3 is also encoded by other nucleotide sequences in the sample.

The library was obtained by the immunoSEQ multiplex PCR assay. To provide template for TCR sequencing, every sample had RNA extracted and reverse transcribed into cDNA. First-strand cDNA was synthesized with SuperScript III using a 2:1 mix of oligo-dT and random hexamers. A synthetic immune receptor repertoire was used to assess amplification bias, and residual bias was removed computationally. The study's processing was this. After raw reads were preprocessed to remove errors, the CDR3 was defined following IMGT conventions as running from the conserved cysteine to phenylalanine. To get clonality, Shannon entropy was normalized by log2 of the number of productive unique TCRs and the result was subtracted from 1. Whether scalp clones were CD4 or CD8 was inferred by matching scalp TCRbeta sequences against CD4 and CD8 repertoires sorted from blood. TCRdb mirrors the immuneACCESS table, restricted to in-frame sequences. Some clones are absent from its copies; in checked studies, under half trace to an unresolved V gene, and the reason for the others is unknown. The V and J calls and clone size are taken from that table; D and trimming were inferred from the DNA. The sample table holds approximately 180,000 clones, of which 63% were seen once. Around 1.6% of the sample goes to the ten largest clones.

The material sequenced was CD4+ T cells sorted from blood, taken at week 0. The TCR comes from a human donor with alopecia areata.

The nucleotides read TGCAGCGTTGATTCTAACTATGGCTACACCTTC. This codes for CSVDSNYGYTF. The rearranged segments are TRBV29-1 and TRBJ1-2, with the D gene call left open. The CDR3 goes from the cysteine to the phenylalanine over 11 residues. Of the read, only the CDR3 DNA is kept; its 33 bases are in frame from base 1. According to the germline V gene, CDR1 reads SQVTM and CDR2 reads ANQGSEA. V is reduced by 3 bases and J by 0 bases, leaving a spacing of 2 bases between them.